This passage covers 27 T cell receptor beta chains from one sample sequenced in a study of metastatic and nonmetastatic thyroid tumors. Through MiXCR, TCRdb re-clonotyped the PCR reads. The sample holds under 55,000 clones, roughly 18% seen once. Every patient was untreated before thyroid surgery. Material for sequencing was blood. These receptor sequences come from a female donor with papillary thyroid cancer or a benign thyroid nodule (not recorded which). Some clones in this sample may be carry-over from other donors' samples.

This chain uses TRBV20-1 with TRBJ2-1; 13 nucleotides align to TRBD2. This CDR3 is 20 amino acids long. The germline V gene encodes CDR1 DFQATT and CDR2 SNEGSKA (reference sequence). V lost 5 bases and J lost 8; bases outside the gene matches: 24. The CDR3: CSAGPWTSGRDGKAVYEQFF. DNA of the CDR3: TGCAGTGCTGGTCCCTGGACTAGCGGGAGAGATGGTAAGGCTGTCTATGAGCAGTTCTTC.

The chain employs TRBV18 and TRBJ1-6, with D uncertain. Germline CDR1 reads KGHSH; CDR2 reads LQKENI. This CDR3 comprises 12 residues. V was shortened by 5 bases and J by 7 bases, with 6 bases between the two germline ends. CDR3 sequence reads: CASSGPNSPLHF. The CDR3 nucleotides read TGTGCCAGCTCAGGACCAAATTCACCCCTCCACTTT.

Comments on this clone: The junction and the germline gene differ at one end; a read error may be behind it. CDR3 region: CASSQEKGVTDTQYF. The CDR3 DNA follows: TGCGCCAGCAGCCAAGAAAAAGGCGTGACAGATACTCAGTATTTT. The chain links TRBV4-1 to TRBJ2-3, with D perhaps TRBD1 (5 bases). The CDR3 loop spans 15 amino acids. In germline, CDR1 is MGHRA, CDR2 YSYEKL.

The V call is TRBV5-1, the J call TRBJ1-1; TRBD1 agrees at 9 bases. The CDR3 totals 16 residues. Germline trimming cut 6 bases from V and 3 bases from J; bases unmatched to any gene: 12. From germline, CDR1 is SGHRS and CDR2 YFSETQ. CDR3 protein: CASIRTGGLMDTEAFF. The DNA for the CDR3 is TGCGCCAGCATCAGAACAGGGGGCTTAATGGACACTGAAGCTTTCTTT.

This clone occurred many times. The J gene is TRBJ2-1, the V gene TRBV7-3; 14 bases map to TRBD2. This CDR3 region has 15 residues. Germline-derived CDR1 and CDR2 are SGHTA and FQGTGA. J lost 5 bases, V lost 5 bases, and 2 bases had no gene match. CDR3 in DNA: TGTGCCAGCAGCCCGGGACTAGCGGGAGACAATGAGCAGTTCTTC. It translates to CASSPGLAGDNEQFF.

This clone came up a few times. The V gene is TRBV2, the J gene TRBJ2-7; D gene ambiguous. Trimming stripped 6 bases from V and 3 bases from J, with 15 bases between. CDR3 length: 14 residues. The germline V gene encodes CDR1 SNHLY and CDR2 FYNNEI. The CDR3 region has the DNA TGTGCCAGCAGACCGGGCGGTACTCTCTACGAGCAGTACTTC. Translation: CASRPGGTLYEQYF. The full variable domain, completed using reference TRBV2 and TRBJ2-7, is EPEVTQTPSHQVTQMGQEVILRCVPISNHLYFYWYRQILGQKVEFLVSFYNNEISEKSEIFDDQFSVERPDGSNFTLKIRSTKLEDSAMYFCASRPGGTLYEQYFGPGTRLTVT.

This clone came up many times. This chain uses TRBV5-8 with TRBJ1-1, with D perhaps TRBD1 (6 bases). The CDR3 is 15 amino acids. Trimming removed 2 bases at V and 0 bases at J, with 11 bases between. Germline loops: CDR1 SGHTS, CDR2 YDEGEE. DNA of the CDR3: TGTGCCAGCAGCTTCCCGGGGGCAGTGAACACTGAAGCTTTCTTT. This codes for CASSFPGAVNTEAFF.

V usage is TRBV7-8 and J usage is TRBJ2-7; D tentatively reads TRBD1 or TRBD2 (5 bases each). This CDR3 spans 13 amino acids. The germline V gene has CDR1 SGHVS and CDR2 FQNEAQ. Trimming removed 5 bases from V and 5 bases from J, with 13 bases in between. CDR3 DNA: TGTGCCAGCAGCGGCTCGAGGGGAGACGAGCAGTACTTC. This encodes CASSGSRGDEQYF.

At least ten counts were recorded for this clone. CDR3 nucleotide sequence: TGCAGTGCCCCCCGGGCGGGAGGGCGGGAGCAGTACTTC. This translates into CSAPRAGGREQYF. V gene TRBV20-1 combines with J gene TRBJ2-7; 9 bases map to TRBD2. The germline V gene encodes CDR1 DFQATT and CDR2 SNEGSKA (reference sequence). After removal of 6 bases from V and 7 bases from J, the junction contained 10 bases not matched to a gene. The CDR3 consists of 13 residues.

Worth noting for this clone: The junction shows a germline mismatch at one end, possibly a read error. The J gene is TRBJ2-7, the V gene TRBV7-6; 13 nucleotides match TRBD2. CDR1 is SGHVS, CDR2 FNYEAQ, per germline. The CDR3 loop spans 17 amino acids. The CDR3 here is CASSLVAGTSGNYEQYF. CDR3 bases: TGTGCCAGTAGCTTAGTGGCCGGGACTAGCGGGAACTACGAGCAGTACTTC.

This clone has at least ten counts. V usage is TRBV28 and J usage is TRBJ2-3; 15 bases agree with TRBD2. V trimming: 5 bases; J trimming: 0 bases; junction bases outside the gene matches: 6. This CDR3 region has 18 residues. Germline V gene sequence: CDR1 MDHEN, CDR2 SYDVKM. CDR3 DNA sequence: TGTGCCAGCAGTAAGGGACTAGCGGGAGGAATGAGCACAGATACGCAGTATTTT. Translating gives CASSKGLAGGMSTDTQYF.

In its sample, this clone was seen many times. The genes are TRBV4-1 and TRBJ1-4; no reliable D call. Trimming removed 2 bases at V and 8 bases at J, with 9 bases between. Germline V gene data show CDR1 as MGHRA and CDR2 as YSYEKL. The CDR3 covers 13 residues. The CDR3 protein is CASSQQMIEKLFF. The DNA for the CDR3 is TGCGCCAGCAGCCAACAAATGATAGAAAAACTGTTTTTT.

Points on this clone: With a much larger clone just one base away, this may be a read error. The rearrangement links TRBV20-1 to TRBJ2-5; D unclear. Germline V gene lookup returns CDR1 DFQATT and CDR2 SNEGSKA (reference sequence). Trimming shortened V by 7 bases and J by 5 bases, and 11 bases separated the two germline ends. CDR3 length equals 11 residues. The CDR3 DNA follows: TGCAGTGACCACACGGGTGAGACCCAGTACTTC. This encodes CSDHTGETQYF.

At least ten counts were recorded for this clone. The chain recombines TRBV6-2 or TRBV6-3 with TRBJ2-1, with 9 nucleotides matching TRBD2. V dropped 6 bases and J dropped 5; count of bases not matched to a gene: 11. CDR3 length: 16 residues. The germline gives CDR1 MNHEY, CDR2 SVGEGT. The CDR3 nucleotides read TGTGCCAGCAGACCCCTGACTAGCGGTTTCCACAATGAGCAGTTCTTC. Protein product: CASRPLTSGFHNEQFF.

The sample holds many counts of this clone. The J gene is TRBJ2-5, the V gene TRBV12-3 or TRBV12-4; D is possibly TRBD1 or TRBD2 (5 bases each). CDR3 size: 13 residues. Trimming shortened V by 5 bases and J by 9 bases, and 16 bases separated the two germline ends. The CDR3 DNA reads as TGTGCCAGCAGTGCCGGGAACCAAGGGGCCCAGTACTTC. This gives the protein CASSAGNQGAQYF.

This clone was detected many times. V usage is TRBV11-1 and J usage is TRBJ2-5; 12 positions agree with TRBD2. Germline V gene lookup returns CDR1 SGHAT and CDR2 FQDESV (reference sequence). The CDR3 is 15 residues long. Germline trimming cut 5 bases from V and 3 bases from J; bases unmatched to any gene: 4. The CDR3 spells CASSDRLAGEETQYF. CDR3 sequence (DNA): TGTGCCAGCAGCGACAGACTAGCGGGAGAAGAGACCCAGTACTTC.

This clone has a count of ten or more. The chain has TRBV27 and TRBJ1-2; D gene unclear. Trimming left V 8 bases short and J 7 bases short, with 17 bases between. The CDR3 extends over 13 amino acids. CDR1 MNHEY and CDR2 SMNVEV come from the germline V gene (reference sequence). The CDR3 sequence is CASARTSGLGYTF. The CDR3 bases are TGTGCCAGCGCAAGAACGTCAGGTCTTGGCTACACCTTC.

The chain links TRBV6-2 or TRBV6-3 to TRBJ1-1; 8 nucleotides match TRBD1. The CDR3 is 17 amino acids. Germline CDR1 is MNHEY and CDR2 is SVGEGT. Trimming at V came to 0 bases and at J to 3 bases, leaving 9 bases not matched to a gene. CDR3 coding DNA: TGTGCCAGCAGTTACTCTCGGACAGGGCGTTTGGACACTGAAGCTTTCTTT. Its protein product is CASSYSRTGRLDTEAFF.

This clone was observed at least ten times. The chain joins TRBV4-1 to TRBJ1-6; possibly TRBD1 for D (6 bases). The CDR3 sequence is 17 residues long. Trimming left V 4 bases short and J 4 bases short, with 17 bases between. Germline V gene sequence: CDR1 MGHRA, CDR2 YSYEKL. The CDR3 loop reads CASSPMTGAPYNSPLHF. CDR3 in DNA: TGCGCCAGCAGCCCTATGACAGGTGCCCCTTATAATTCACCCCTCCACTTT.

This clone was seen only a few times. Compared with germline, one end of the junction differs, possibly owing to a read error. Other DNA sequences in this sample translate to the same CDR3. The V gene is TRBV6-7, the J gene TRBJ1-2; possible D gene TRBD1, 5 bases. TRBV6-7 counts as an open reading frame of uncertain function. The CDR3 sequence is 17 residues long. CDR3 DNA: TGTGCAAGCAGTTACTCGATTTACAGCAGGGTGGTATATGGCTACACCTTC. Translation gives CASSYSIYSRVVYGYTF.

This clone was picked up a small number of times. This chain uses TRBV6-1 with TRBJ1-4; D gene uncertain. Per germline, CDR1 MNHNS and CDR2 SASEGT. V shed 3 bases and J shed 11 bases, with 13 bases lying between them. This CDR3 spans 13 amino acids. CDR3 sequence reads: CASSDSQKTKLFF. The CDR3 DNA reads TGTGCCAGCAGTGACTCCCAGAAAACCAAACTGTTTTTT.

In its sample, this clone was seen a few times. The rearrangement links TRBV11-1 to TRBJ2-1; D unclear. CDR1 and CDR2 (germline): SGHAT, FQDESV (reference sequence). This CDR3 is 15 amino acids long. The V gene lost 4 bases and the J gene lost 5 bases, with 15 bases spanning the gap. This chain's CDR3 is CASSSHVGYHNEQFF. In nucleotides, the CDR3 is TGTGCCAGCAGCTCCCATGTGGGGTATCACAATGAGCAGTTCTTC.

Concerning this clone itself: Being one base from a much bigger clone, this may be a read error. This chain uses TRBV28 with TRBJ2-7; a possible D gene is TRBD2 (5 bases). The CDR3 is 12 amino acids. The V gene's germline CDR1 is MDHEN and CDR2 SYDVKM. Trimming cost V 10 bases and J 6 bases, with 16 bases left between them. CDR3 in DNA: TGTGCCATCAGCTTCGGGGATAGCGAGCAGTACTTC. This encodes CAISFGDSEQYF. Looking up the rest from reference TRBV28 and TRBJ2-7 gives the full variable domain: DVKVTQSSRYLVKRTGEKVFLECVQDMDHENMFWYRQDPGLGLRLIYFSYDVKMKEKGDIPEGYSVSREKKERFSLILESASTNQTSMYLCAISFGDSEQYFGPGTRLTVT.

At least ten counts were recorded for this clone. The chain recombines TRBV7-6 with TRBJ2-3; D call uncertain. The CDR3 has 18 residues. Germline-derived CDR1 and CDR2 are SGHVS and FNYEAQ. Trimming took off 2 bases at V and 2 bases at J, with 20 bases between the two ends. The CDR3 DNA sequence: TGTGCCAGCAGCTTATTACCCGTAGGTTCCCCCTTCACAGATACGCAGTATTTT. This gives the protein CASSLLPVGSPFTDTQYF.

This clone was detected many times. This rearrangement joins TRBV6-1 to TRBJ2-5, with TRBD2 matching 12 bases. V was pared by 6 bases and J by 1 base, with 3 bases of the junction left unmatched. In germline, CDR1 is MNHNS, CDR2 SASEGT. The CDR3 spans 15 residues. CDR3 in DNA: TGTGCCAGCAGACGACTAGCGGGAGTCCAAGAGACCCAGTACTTC. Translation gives CASRRLAGVQETQYF.

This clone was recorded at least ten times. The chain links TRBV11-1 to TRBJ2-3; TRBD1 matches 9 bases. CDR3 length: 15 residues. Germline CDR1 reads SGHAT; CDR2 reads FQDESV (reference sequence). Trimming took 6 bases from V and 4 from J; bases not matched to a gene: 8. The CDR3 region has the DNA TGTGCCAGCAGTTCTACAGGGGGCGGCTCAGATACGCAGTATTTT. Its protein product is CASSSTGGGSDTQYF.

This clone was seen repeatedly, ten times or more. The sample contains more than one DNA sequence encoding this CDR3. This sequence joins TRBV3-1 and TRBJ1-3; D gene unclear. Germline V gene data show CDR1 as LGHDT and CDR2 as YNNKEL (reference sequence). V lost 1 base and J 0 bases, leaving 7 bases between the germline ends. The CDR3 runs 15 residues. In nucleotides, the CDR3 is TGTGCCAGCAGCCAAGGCCGGACCTCTGGAAACACCATATATTTT. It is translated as CASSQGRTSGNTIYF.